The clone carrying this T cell receptor (beta chain) was seen only a few times. In the study's own analysis: Estimated nucleated cell counts came from reference gene primer amplification. Clones were read by immunoSEQ multiplex PCR, and TCRdb kept only the in-frame ones, dropping some. Clone size and the V and J calls come from that table; the DNA yielded D and trimming. The table records roughly 360,000 clones, around 87% of them present only once. Participant age was about 18 to 89 years, and participants resided in roughly 24 US areas. Cohorts were determined from participant-reported clinical history. This record belongs to a study of blood T cell repertoires in COVID-19. Germline V lookup: CDR1 MNHNS, CDR2 SASEGT. Between the trimmed V and J ends, which lost 0 bases and 2 bases, there was a span of 14 bases. The CDR3 extends over 17 amino acids.

The clonotype comes from a woman aged 25-40 years with acute COVID-19. This chain links TRBV6-1 with TRBJ1-5; possibly TRBD1 for D (6 bases). Input material: PBMCs or T cells enriched from blood (not recorded which). This chain's CDR3 is CASSEASTGRGNQPQHF. CDR3 nucleotides: TGTGCCAGCAGTGAAGCCTCAACAGGGAGGGGCAATCAGCCCCAGCATTTT.